This T cell receptor (beta chain) comes out of a study of T cells after yellow fever vaccination. On the study more broadly: SMART-Seq v4 Ultra Low Input prepared libraries from low-cell fractions.

Per the germline V gene, CDR1 is SNHLY and CDR2 is FYNNEI. The CDR3 has 17 amino acids. V shed 10 bases, J shed 3 bases, and the junction held 17 bases outside the gene matches. Study outcomes and limitations: The booster response re-showed most primary clones: 96% CD4, approximately 90% CD8. Weaker, the secondary response had a peak occurring faster, on day 5 versus 15.

The study made its TCR cDNA through 5'RACE template switching. That step introduced a universal primer site along with UMIs. Via MiXCR, TCRdb re-called the 5' RACE reads, giving one row per CDR3 protein. The sample lists hundreds of thousands of distinct CDR3 sequences, roughly 13% occurring once. This clonotype was seen a few times. What it binds is unknown. Material: PBMCs, obtained on the day of the yellow fever booster vaccination. The V gene is TRBV2, the J gene TRBJ2-3, with TRBD1 matching over 9 bases. This receptor was identified in a man aged 25-45 years who received the YFV17D yellow fever vaccine. The CDR3 region has the DNA TGTGCCACCAGCACTGCGAGGGACAGGGAAGAGACAGATACGCAGTATTTT. This gives the protein CATSTARDREETDTQYF. Together with reference TRBV2 and TRBJ2-3, the CDR3 gives the full variable domain: EPEVTQTPSHQVTQMGQEVILRCVPISNHLYFYWYRQILGQKVEFLVSFYNNEISEKSEIFDDQFSVERPDGSNFTLKIRSTKLEDSAMYFCATSTARDREETDTQYFGPGTRLTVL.